The rows below give T cell receptor beta chains drawn from one sample of a study of regulatory T cells in long-lasting Graves disease. One entry per CDR3 protein, called by TCRdb with MiXCR from the multiplex PCR reads. The table has 300,000 to 500,000 distinct CDR3 sequences, less than 25% seen once; the top ten hold around 20%. The material was peripheral blood mononuclear cells (PBMCs), obtained when the disease was refractory, from a patient treated with antithyroid drugs. Receptor source: a female donor with Graves disease. Both conserved end residues are part of each CDR3. The D gene is left open where the match is weak. The size entry is marked missing in some rows and otherwise reads once, few, many or a size class.

cdr3_length,j_call,d_call,clone_size,v_call,cdr3_aa,cdr3_nt
17,TRBJ2-7,NA,few,TRBV13,CASSSQGARGLSYEQYF,TGTGCCAGCAGCTCTCAGGGGGCCAGGGGACTATCCTACGAGCAGTACTTC
15,TRBJ2-2,NA,once,TRBV6-2/TRBV6-3,CASTVSWGNTGELFF,TGTGCCAGCACCGTAAGCTGGGGGAACACCGGGGAGCTGTTTTTT
13,TRBJ1-1,NA,few,TRBV5-5,CASSFTPNTEAFF,TGTGCCAGCAGCTTTACACCGAACACTGAAGCTTTCTTT
15,TRBJ2-7,NA,many,TRBV20-1,CSARDLEGVRYEQYF,TGCAGTGCTAGAGATCTAGAGGGAGTCCGGTACGAGCAGTACTTC
16,TRBJ2-7,NA,many,TRBV28,CASSSDHGGILYEQYF,TGTGCCAGCAGTTCCGACCATGGGGGAATACTCTACGAGCAGTACTTC
12,TRBJ2-3,NA,NA,TRBV28,CASRPATDTQYF,TGTGCCAGCAGGCCCGCCACAGATACGCAGTATTTT
14,TRBJ2-7,NA,few,TRBV7-2,CASSLGWGSYEQYF,TGTGCCAGCAGCTTAGGGTGGGGTTCCTACGAGCAGTACTTC
15,TRBJ2-5,TRBD1,NA,TRBV18,CASSPRSDRGETQYF,TGTGCCAGCTCACCACGGTCGGACAGGGGAGAGACCCAGTACTTC
12,TRBJ2-2,NA,few,TRBV10-3,CAISESAGELFF,TGTGCCATCAGTGAGTCCGCCGGGGAGCTGTTTTTT
13,TRBJ2-7,NA,many,TRBV6-6,CASSYSGPNEQYF,TGTGCCAGCAGTTACTCGGGTCCAAACGAGCAGTACTTC
13,TRBJ1-6,NA,NA,TRBV29-1,CSVRRDNNSPLHF,TGCAGCGTGCGCCGGGACAATAATTCACCCCTCCACTTT
16,TRBJ1-1,NA,few,TRBV9,CASSSYGGGGLDEAFF,TGTGCCAGCAGCTCCTACGGCGGGGGGGGTCTTGATGAAGCTTTCTTT
18,TRBJ2-2,TRBD2,many,TRBV28,CASSLTSGVAGGTGELFF,TGTGCCAGCAGCCTGACTAGCGGGGTGGCCGGTGGCACCGGGGAGCTGTTTTTT
13,TRBJ2-3,NA,few,TRBV20-1,CSGGGDGTDTQYF,TGCAGTGGAGGGGGAGACGGCACAGATACGCAGTATTTT
13,TRBJ1-3,NA,NA,TRBV12-3/TRBV12-4,CASRKGLGNTIYF,TGTGCCAGCAGGAAGGGTCTTGGAAACACCATATATTTT
17,TRBJ1-5,NA,few,TRBV4-1,CASSQESPPYSNQPQHF,TGCGCCAGCAGCCAAGAAAGCCCTCCCTATAGCAATCAGCCCCAGCATTTT
13,TRBJ1-1,TRBD1,few,TRBV20-1,CSAGGQKNTEAFF,TGCAGTGCTGGGGGACAGAAGAACACTGAAGCTTTCTTT
12,TRBJ2-1,TRBD2,NA,TRBV15,CATRAGGHEQFF,TGTGCCACCAGAGCGGGGGGTCATGAGCAGTTCTTC
14,TRBJ2-7,NA,many,TRBV28,CASSFSTQTYEQYF,TGTGCCAGCAGTTTTTCTACTCAGACCTACGAGCAGTACTTC
16,TRBJ2-7,NA,many,TRBV7-2,CASSPVGSPGYLEQYF,TGTGCCAGCAGCCCAGTCGGATCCCCAGGGTACCTGGAGCAGTACTTC
12,TRBJ1-2,TRBD1,many,TRBV30,CAWGTGNYGYTF,TGTGCCTGGGGGACAGGGAACTATGGCTACACCTTC
13,TRBJ1-1,NA,few,TRBV9,CASSVGPGTEAFF,TGTGCCAGCAGCGTAGGCCCCGGGACTGAAGCTTTCTTT
12,TRBJ2-5,NA,many,TRBV2,CASSDLMGTQYF,TGTGCCAGCAGTGATTTAATGGGGACCCAGTACTTC
19,TRBJ2-3,NA,few,TRBV19,CASSTHGGKGRGSTDTQYF,TGTGCCAGTAGTACCCATGGCGGTAAGGGTCGGGGGAGCACAGATACGCAGTATTTT
13,TRBJ2-7,NA,NA,TRBV27,CASSQTVLYEQYF,TGTGCCAGCAGTCAGACAGTCCTCTACGAGCAGTACTTC
11,TRBJ2-2,NA,NA,TRBV5-6,CASSLYQELFF,TGTGCCAGCAGCTTGTACCAAGAGCTGTTTTTT
18,TRBJ1-2,TRBD1,few,TRBV6-2/TRBV6-3,CASRTARDSPLQGRGYTF,TGTGCCAGTAGAACAGCCCGGGACAGTCCACTCCAGGGTCGTGGCTACACCTTC
15,TRBJ1-2,NA,many,TRBV2,CASSYPGREEDGYTF,TGTGCCAGCAGTTACCCGGGACGCGAAGAGGATGGCTACACCTTC
12,TRBJ2-7,TRBD2,NA,TRBV6-2/TRBV6-3,CASSEGGSEQYF,TGTGCCAGCAGTGAAGGCGGGAGCGAGCAGTACTTC
14,TRBJ2-7,NA,many,TRBV10-2,CASSESVGAYEQYF,TGCGCCAGCAGTGAGTCGGTGGGGGCCTACGAGCAGTACTTC
17,TRBJ2-3,NA,NA,TRBV5-4,CASSQLPGGAQTDTQYF,TGTGCCAGCAGCCAATTACCTGGGGGGGCGCAGACAGATACGCAGTATTTT
14,TRBJ1-5,TRBD1,many,TRBV11-2,CASSLGTENQPQHF,TGTGCCAGCAGCCTAGGGACAGAAAATCAGCCCCAGCATTTT
15,TRBJ2-2,TRBD2,NA,TRBV9,CASSVSGSVTGELFF,TGTGCCAGCAGCGTGAGCGGGAGTGTGACCGGGGAGCTGTTTTTT
16,TRBJ1-1,NA,few,TRBV10-3,CAISEYGTQGDTEAFF,TGTGCCATCAGTGAGTACGGGACACAGGGAGACACTGAAGCTTTCTTT
12,TRBJ2-5,NA,NA,TRBV27,CASRRGQETQCF,TGTGCCAGCAGGAGGGGACAAGAGACCCAGTGCTTC
12,TRBJ2-7,NA,many,TRBV7-9,CASSLYGYEQYF,TGTGCCAGCAGCTTATACGGGTACGAGCAGTACTTC
15,TRBJ2-2,NA,many,TRBV2,CASKRGLGGAGELFF,TGTGCCAGCAAAAGGGGTTTGGGTGGCGCCGGGGAGCTGTTTTTT
11,TRBJ1-4,NA,NA,TRBV20-1,CSADGNEKLFF,TGCAGTGCTGACGGTAATGAAAAACTGTTTTTT
14,TRBJ2-3,NA,NA,TRBV11-3,CASSLDPGSDTQYF,TGTGCCAGCAGCTTAGATCCGGGTTCAGATACGCAGTATTTT
16,TRBJ1-1,NA,few,TRBV3-1,CASSQGGRGFGTEAFF,TGTGCCAGCAGCCAAGGGGGGAGGGGTTTCGGCACTGAAGCTTTCTTT
15,TRBJ1-4,TRBD1,many,TRBV2,CASRQGMTTNEKLFF,TGTGCCAGCAGACAGGGGATGACAACTAATGAAAAACTGTTTTTT
15,TRBJ2-7,NA,NA,TRBV30,CAWSPLLAASYEQYF,TGTGCCTGGAGTCCCCTCCTGGCGGCGTCCTACGAGCAGTACTTC
13,TRBJ1-2,NA,many,TRBV30,CAWSVGRDYGYTF,TGTGCCTGGAGCGTAGGGCGGGACTATGGCTACACCTTC
15,TRBJ1-4,NA,once,TRBV20-1,CSAILARVSNEKLFF,TGCAGTGCTATACTGGCAAGGGTTTCGAATGAAAAACTGTTTTTT
16,TRBJ2-7,TRBD2,many,TRBV11-2,CASSFGTSGRPHEQYF,TGTGCCAGCAGCTTCGGGACTAGCGGGAGGCCCCACGAGCAGTACTTC
13,TRBJ1-2,NA,NA,TRBV10-3,CAISDFLGDGYTF,TGTGCCATCAGTGACTTTTTAGGGGATGGCTACACCTTC